This T cell receptor beta chain was sequenced in a study of blood T cell repertoires in COVID-19. Study as a whole: Sample material is recorded as cDNA or gDNA derived from T cells, B-cell-depleted T cells, or PBMCs.

TCRdb's copy holds only in-frame clones and misses some; the assay was immunoSEQ multiplex PCR. Among 300,000 to 500,000 clones, over 75% were seen once, and the ten largest hold 0.9% to 1%. Germline assignment: CDR1 SNHLY and CDR2 FYNNEI. V lost 2 bases to trimming and J lost 4 bases; unmatched junction nucleotides: 4. The CDR3 contains 15 residues. Ages ranged from roughly 18 to 100 years, with residence in under 25 US areas. Researchers sorted participants into cohorts using their self-reported clinical history. The specimen sequenced was PBMCs or T cells enriched from blood (not recorded which). The V gene is TRBV2, the J gene TRBJ1-3, with 8 nucleotides matching TRBD1. This clonotype was sampled from a woman aged 30 to 39 with acute COVID-19. The CDR3 sequence is CASSEQGALGNTIYF. CDR3 coding DNA: TGTGCCAGCAGTGAACAGGGGGCGTTGGGAAACACCATATATTTT.